This record covers a single T cell receptor beta chain. Germline lookup yields CDR1 SGDLS and CDR2 YYNGEE. V was trimmed by 5 bases and J by 1 base, leaving 12 bases between them. The CDR3 spans 14 residues. The data were obtained in a study of cytomegalovirus exposure and HLA in healthy donors. Turning to the study itself: Out of about 180 million T cells, an earlier analysis found around 120 million unique TCR beta sequences in total.

PCR was performed using 60 Vbeta and 13 Jbeta primers. TCRdb's copy holds only in-frame clones and misses some; the assay was immunoSEQ multiplex PCR. The sample totals 100,000 to 150,000 clones. The sample was PBMCs. The chain joins TRBV9 to TRBJ1-1, with D possibly being TRBD1 (6 bases). The receptor's source is a man younger than 45 in good health and CMV-seronegative. CDR3 nucleotides: TGTGCCAGCAGTTACCTGGGGGCGAACACTGAAGCTTTCTTT. Protein: CASSYLGANTEAFF.